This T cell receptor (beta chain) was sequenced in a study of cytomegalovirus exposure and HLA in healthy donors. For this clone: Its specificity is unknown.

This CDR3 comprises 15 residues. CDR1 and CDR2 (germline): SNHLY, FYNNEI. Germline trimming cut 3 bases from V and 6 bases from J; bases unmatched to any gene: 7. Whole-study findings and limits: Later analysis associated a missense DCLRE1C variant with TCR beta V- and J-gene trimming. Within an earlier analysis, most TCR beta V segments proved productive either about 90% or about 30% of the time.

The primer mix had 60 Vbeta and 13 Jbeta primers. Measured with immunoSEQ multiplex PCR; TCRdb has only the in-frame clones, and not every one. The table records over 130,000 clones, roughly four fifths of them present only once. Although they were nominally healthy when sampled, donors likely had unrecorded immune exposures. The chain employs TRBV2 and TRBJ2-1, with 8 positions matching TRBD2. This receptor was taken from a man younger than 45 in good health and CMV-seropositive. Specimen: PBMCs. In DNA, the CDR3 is TGTGCCAGCAGTGAGTCCGCCGGGGGGGTCAATGAGCAGTTCTTC. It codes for CASSESAGGVNEQFF.